This T cell receptor beta chain was profiled in a study of T cell responses to AZD1222 COVID-19 vaccine. Only in-frame clones appear in the TCRdb table, and some are missing; sequencing was by immunoSEQ multiplex PCR. This sample has roughly 100,000 clones, with roughly nine tenths found just once. Germline assignment: CDR1 SGHDT and CDR2 YYEEEE. Trimming at V came to 3 bases and at J to 8 bases, leaving 8 bases not matched to a gene. The CDR3 sequence is 14 residues long. The V gene is TRBV5-6, the J gene TRBJ1-2; 9 bases are shared with TRBD1. The clonotype was recovered from an adult in good health. Sequencing was performed on peripheral blood, taken on day 0 of AZD1222 vaccination. The CDR3 sequence: CASSSGQGVWGYTF. The DNA for the CDR3 is TGTGCCAGCAGCTCGGGACAGGGAGTTTGGGGCTACACCTTC.